This TCR beta chain was recovered during a study of blood T cell repertoires in COVID-19. Sequencing was performed with immunoSEQ multiplex PCR; in TCRdb, only in-frame clones are kept and a portion is missing. The data contain fewer than 450,000 clones, 90% to 95% of them seen just once; the ten biggest clones take up 3% to 4%. The CDR3 sequence is 15 residues long. The V gene lost 4 bases and the J gene lost 3 bases, with 14 bases spanning the gap. Germline-derived CDR1 and CDR2 are SEHNR and FQNEAQ (reference sequence). The chain carries TRBV7-9 and TRBJ2-3, with a possible D match to TRBD2 (6 bases). The sequenced material came from peripheral blood. The receptor was isolated from a young woman who had recovered from COVID-19. CDR3 bases: TGTGCCAGCAGCTCATATGGCGCGGGGACAGATACGCAGTATTTT. It encodes CASSSYGAGTDTQYF.